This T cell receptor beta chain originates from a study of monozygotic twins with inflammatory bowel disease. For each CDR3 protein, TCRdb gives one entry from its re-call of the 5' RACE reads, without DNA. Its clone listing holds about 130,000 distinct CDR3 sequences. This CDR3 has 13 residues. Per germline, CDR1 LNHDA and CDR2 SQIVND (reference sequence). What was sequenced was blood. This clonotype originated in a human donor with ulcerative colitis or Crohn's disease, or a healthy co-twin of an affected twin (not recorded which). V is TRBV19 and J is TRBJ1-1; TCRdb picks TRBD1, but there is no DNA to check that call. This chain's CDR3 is CASSTDRDTEAFF.